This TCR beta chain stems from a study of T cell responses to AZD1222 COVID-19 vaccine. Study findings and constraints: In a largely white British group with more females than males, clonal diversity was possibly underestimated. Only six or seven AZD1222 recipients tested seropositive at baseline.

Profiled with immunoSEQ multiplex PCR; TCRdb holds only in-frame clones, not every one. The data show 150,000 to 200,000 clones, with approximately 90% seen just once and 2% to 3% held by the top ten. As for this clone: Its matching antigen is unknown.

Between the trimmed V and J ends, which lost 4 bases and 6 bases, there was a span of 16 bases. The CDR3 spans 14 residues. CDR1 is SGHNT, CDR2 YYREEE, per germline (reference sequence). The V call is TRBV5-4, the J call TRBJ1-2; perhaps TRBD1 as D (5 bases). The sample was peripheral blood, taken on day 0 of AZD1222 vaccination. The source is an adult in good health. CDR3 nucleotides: TGTGCCAGCAGCCTCCCACCCGGGGGGAATGGCTACACCTTC. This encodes CASSLPPGGNGYTF.